These 3 T cell receptor beta chains came from one sample sequenced in a study of shared clonotypes between healthy human individuals. Sequencing used immunoSEQ multiplex PCR; TCRdb keeps in-frame clones, though not all of them. The sample records about a million clones, about 74% being singletons. The sequencing sample was made of memory CD4+ T cells sorted from blood. Subset given: CD45RA-negative fraction. These receptor sequences come from a man aged 18 to 35 in good health.

This clone was recorded a few times. The chain employs TRBV4-1 and TRBJ2-5; D unresolved. The CDR3 covers 14 residues. The V end was cut by 0 bases, the J end by 4 bases, with 9 bases between. Looked up from germline, CDR1 is MGHRA and CDR2 is YSYEKL. This chain's CDR3 is CASSQEGSSETQYF. The CDR3 region has the DNA TGCGCCAGCAGCCAAGAGGGGTCGTCAGAGACCCAGTACTTC.

The chain joins TRBV7-9 to TRBJ1-1; D call uncertain. Trimming removed 5 bases at V and 5 bases at J, with 18 bases between. CDR1 is SEHNR and CDR2 is FQNEAQ in the germline V gene (reference sequence). The CDR3 runs 15 residues. CDR3 loop: CASSHIELGVTEAFF. The CDR3 coding sequence is TGTGCCAGCAGCCATATTGAGCTGGGTGTGACTGAAGCTTTCTTT.

V is TRBV12-5 and J is TRBJ2-1, with TRBD1 matching 7 bases. The V gene end was trimmed by 2 bases and the J gene end by 0 bases; junction bases not matched to a gene: 10. CDR3 length: 18 amino acids. Germline V lookup: CDR1 LGHNT, CDR2 FRNRAP. CDR3 coding DNA: TGTGCTAGTGGTTTGATCTGGGGCTCAGGGGGCTCCTACAATGAGCAGTTCTTC. Translated: CASGLIWGSGGSYNEQFF.